This record concerns one T cell receptor (beta chain) sequence. This CDR3 comprises 13 residues. CDR1 MNHEY and CDR2 SVGAGI come from the germline V gene. V dropped 6 bases and J dropped 6 bases, with 15 bases sitting between them. This sample was taken from a study of blood T cell repertoires in COVID-19. Overall study: Whether acute or convalescent, the COVID-19 samples came from the United States, Italy and Spain. Nucleic acid was either cDNA or gDNA, and it came from T cells, B-cell-depleted T cells, or PBMCs.

As handled by the study authors: Amplification from reference gene primers served as the basis for estimated nucleated cell counts. The table came from immunoSEQ multiplex PCR; TCRdb's copy has only in-frame clones and leaves some out. V and J calls and clone size are as listed in that table; D and trimming were resolved from the DNA. The sample records about 16,000 clones, 70% to 90% being singletons. The specimen was peripheral blood. This TCR came from a man aged 55 to 69 with acute or convalescent COVID-19. The genes are TRBV6-5 and TRBJ2-7; tentative D call: TRBD1 (5 bases). For the CDR3, the DNA is TGTGCCAGCAGAACATCAGGGAAGGGCGAGCAGTACTTC. Translating gives CASRTSGKGEQYF.